Sequencing of this T cell receptor (beta chain) was carried out in a study of early T cells in non-severe SARS-CoV-2 infection. Germline assignment: CDR1 MGHRA and CDR2 YSYEKL. Trimming took off 1 base at V and 8 bases at J, with 17 bases between the two ends. The CDR3 consists of 15 residues. Individual cDNA molecules carried attached unique molecular identifiers. TCRdb reanalysed the 5' RACE reads using MiXCR and keeps one entry per CDR3 protein. Of roughly 56,000 distinct CDR3 sequences in the sample, 10% to 15% were seen once. This clonotype was found many times. The genes are TRBV4-1 and TRBJ1-2, with D possibly being TRBD1 (5 bases). The sequencing sample was made of whole blood. This TCR was sampled from an adult who was a healthcare worker with PCR-confirmed SARS-CoV-2 infection or an uninfected control (not recorded which). The CDR3 DNA is TGCGCCAGCAGCCAAGGGGATTGGGACCCTAGAGGCTACACCTTC. Translated: CASSQGDWDPRGYTF.